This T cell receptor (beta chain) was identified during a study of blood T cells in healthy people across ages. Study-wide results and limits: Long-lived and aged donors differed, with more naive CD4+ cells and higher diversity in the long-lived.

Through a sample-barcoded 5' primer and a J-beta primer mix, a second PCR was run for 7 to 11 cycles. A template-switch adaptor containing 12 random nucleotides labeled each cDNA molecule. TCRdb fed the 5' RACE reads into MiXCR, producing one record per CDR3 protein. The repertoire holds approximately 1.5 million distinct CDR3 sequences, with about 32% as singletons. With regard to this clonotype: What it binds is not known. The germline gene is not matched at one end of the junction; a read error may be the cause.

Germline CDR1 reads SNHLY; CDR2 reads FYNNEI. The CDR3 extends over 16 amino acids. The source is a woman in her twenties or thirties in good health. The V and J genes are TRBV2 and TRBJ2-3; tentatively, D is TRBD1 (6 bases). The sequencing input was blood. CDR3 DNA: TGTGCCAGCAGCGATCCAGGGGCCCCCAGCACAGATACGCCGTATTTT. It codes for CASSDPGAPSTDTPYF. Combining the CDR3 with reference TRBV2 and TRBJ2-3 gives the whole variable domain EPEVTQTPSHQVTQMGQEVILRCVPISNHLYFYWYRQILGQKVEFLVSFYNNEISEKSEIFDDQFSVERPDGSNFTLKIRSTKLEDSAMYFCASSDPGAPSTDTPYFGPGTRLTVL.